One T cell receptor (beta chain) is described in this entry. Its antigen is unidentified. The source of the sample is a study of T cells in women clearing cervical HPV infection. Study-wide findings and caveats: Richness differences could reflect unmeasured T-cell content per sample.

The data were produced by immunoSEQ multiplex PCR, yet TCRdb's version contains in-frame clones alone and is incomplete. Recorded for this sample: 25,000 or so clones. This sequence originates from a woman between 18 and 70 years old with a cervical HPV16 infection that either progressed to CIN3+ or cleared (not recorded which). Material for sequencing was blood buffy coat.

CDR3 residues: CASSIRAGREGTDTQYF. The CDR3 bases that were read are TGTGCCAGCAGCATCCGAGCCGGGCGGGAGGGCACAGATACG. The rearrangement uses TRBV7-8 and TRBJ2-3; the match to TRBD2 covers 8 bases. The CDR3 end lies 3 residues beyond the end of the read and is filled in from the germline J gene. With 5 bases clipped from V and 1 base from J, the junction kept 11 bases outside the gene matches. Germline assignment: CDR1 SGHVS and CDR2 FQNEAQ. CDR3 length: 17 residues.